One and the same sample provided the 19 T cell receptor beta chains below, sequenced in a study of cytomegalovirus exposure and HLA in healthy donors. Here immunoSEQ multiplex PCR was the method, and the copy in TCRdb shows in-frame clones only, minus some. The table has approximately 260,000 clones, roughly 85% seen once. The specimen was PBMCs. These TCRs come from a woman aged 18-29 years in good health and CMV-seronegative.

CDR3 in DNA: TGTGCCAGCAGCCCAGTAAGACAGGGCCGGGACGAGCAGTACTTC. Translating gives CASSPVRQGRDEQYF. The chain employs TRBV28 and TRBJ2-7; TRBD1 agrees at 7 bases. This CDR3 has 15 amino acids. V trimming: 6 bases; J trimming: 5 bases; junction bases outside the gene matches: 13. CDR1 and CDR2 (germline): MDHEN, SYDVKM.

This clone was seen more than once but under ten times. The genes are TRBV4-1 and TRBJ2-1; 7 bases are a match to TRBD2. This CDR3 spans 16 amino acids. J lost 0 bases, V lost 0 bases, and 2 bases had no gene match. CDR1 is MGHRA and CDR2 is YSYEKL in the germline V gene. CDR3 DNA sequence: TGCGCCAGCAGCCAAGAAGCGGGGAGCTCCTACAATGAGCAGTTCTTC. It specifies CASSQEAGSSYNEQFF.

This CDR3 is CASSRDRGTDTQYF. CDR3 bases: TGTGCCAGTAGTAGGGACAGGGGAACAGATACGCAGTATTTT. The chain carries TRBV19 and TRBJ2-3; 10 positions agree with TRBD1. The CDR3 has 14 residues. The V gene's germline CDR1 is LNHDA and CDR2 SQIVND (reference sequence). The V segment lost 4 bases and the J segment 3 bases; nucleotides outside the gene matches: 1.

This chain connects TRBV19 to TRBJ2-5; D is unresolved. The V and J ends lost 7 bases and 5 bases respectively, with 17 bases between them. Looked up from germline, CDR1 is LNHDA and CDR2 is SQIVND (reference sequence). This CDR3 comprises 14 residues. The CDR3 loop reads CASTSPESWETQYF. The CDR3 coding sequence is TGTGCCAGTACCTCACCGGAGTCGTGGGAGACCCAGTACTTC. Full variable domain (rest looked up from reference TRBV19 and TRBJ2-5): DGGITQSPKYLFRKEGQNVTLSCEQNLNHDAMYWYRQDPGQGLRLIYYSQIVNDFQKGDIAEGYSVSREKKESFPLTVTSAQKNPTAFYLCASTSPESWETQYFGPGTRLLVL.

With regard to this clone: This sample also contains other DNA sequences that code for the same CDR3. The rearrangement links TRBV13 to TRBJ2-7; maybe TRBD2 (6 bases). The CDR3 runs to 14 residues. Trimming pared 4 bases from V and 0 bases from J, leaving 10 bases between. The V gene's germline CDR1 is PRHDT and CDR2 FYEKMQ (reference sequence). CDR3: CASSSGLSSYEQYF. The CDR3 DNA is TGTGCCAGCAGCTCGGGACTGAGCTCCTACGAGCAGTACTTC. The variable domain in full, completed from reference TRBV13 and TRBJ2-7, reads AAGVIQSPRHLIKEKRETATLKCYPIPRHDTVYWYQQGPGQDPQFLISFYEKMQSDKGSIPDRFSAQQFSDYHSELNMSSLELGDSALYFCASSSGLSSYEQYFGPGTRLTVT.

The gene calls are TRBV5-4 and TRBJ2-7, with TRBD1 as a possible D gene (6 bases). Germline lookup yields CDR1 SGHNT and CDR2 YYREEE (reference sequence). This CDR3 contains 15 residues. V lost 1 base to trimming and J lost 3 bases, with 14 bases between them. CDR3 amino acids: CASSLRDRPLYEQYF. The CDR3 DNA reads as TGTGCCAGCAGCTTGAGAGACAGGCCTCTCTACGAGCAGTACTTC.

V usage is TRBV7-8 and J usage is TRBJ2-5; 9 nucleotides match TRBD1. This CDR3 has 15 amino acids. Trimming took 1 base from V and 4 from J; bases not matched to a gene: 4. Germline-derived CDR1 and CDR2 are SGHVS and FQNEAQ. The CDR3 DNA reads TGTGCCAGCAGCTTAGGTACAGGGGGCCGAGAGACCCAGTACTTC. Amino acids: CASSLGTGGRETQYF.

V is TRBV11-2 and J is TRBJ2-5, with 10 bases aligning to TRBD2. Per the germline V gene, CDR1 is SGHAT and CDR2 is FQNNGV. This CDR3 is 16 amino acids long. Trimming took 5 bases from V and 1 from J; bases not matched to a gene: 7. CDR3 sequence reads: CASSHKRGGTQETQYF. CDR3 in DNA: TGTGCCAGCAGCCATAAGCGGGGGGGTACCCAAGAGACCCAGTACTTC.

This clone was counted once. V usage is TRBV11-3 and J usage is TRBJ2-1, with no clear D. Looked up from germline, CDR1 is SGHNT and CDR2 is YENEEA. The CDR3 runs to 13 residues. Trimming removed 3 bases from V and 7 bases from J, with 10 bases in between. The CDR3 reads CASSLESRNEQFF. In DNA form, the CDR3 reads TGTGCCAGCAGCTTGGAGTCAAGGAATGAGCAGTTCTTC.

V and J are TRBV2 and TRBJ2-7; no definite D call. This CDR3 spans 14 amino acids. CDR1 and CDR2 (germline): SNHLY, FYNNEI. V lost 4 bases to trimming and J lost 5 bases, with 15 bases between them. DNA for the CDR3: TGTGCCAGCAGTGTGCGCTGGCCTCGGGACGAGCAGTACTTC. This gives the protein CASSVRWPRDEQYF.

The CDR3 DNA reads TGTGCCACCAGCAGAGATGGAAGTATAGCGGGAGTAGGCAATGAGCAGTTCTTC. It yields the protein CATSRDGSIAGVGNEQFF. This rearrangement joins TRBV15 to TRBJ2-1; 9 nucleotides align to TRBD2. Trimming removed 0 bases from V and 6 bases from J; junction bases left unmatched: 12. The CDR3 consists of 18 residues. Per germline, CDR1 LNHNV and CDR2 YYDKDF (reference sequence).

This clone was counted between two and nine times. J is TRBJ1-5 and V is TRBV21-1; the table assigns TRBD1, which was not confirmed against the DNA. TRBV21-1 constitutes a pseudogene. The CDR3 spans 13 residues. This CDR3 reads CASSEQDNQPQHF. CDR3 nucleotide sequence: TGTGCCAGCAGCGAACAGGACAATCAGCCCCAGCATTTT.

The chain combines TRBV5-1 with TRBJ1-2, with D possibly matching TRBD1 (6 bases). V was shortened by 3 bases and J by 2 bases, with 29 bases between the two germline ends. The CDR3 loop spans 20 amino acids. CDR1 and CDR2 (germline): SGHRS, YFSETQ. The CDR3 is CASSWRQGKLHPQLNYGYTF. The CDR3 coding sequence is TGCGCCAGCAGCTGGCGGCAGGGGAAACTACACCCCCAGTTAAACTATGGCTACACCTTC.

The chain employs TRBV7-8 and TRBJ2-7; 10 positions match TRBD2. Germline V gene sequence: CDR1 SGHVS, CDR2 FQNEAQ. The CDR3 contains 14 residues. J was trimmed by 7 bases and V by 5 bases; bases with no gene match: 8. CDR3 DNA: TGTGCCAGCAGCAACAGCGGGAGGGCGGGGGAGCAGTACTTC. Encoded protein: CASSNSGRAGEQYF.

The CDR3 loop is CASSQDPTRSNEKLFF. DNA for the CDR3: TGCGCCAGCAGCCAAGATCCGACAAGGTCAAATGAAAAACTGTTTTTT. V and J are TRBV4-1 and TRBJ1-4; D unresolved. Trimming stripped 0 bases from V and 5 bases from J, with 13 bases between. This CDR3 region has 16 residues. Germline V gene sequence: CDR1 MGHRA, CDR2 YSYEKL.

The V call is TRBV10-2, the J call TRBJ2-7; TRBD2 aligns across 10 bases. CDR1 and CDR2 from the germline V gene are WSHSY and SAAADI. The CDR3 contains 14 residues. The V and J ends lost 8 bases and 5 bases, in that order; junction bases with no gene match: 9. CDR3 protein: CASGGLAGVNEQYF. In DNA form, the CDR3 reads TGCGCCAGCGGGGGGCTAGCGGGGGTCAACGAGCAGTACTTC.

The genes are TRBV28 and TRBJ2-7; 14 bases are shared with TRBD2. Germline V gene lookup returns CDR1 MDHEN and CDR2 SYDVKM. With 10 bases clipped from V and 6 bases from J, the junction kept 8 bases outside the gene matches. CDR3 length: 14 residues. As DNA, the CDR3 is TGTGCCACCTCGGGACTAGCGGGAGATCGCGAGCAGTACTTC. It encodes CATSGLAGDREQYF.

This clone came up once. CDR3 DNA: TGCGCCAGCAGCCAGGGGAGGACAGGGGGCCGTGGCTACACCTTC. It translates to CASSQGRTGGRGYTF. V usage is TRBV4-1 and J usage is TRBJ1-2; 11 nucleotides align to TRBD1. The J segment lost 7 bases and the V segment lost 3 bases, leaving 7 bases of the junction unmatched. The V gene's germline CDR1 is MGHRA and CDR2 YSYEKL. The CDR3 is made up of 15 amino acids.

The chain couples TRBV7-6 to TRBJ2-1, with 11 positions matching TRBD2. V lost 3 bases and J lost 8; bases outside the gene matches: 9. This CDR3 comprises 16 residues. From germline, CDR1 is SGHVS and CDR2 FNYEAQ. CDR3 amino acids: CASSFVAGGPSDEQFF. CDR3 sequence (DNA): TGTGCCAGCAGCTTCGTAGCGGGAGGGCCCTCGGATGAGCAGTTCTTC.